The entry below gives a single T cell receptor (beta chain) sequence along with its context. This specimen belongs to a study of metastatic and nonmetastatic thyroid tumors. Germline assignment: CDR1 SGHAT and CDR2 FQNNGV. Trimming cost V 1 base and J 0 bases; bases outside gene matches: 0. The CDR3 totals 14 residues. Thyroid surgery had not been preceded by any treatment in any patient. With MiXCR, TCRdb reprocessed the PCR reads. The data contain roughly 30,000 clones, about a sixth of them singletons. Specimen: blood. The chain joins TRBV11-2 to TRBJ2-7, with 7 nucleotides matching TRBD1. The sequence derives from a female donor with papillary thyroid cancer or a benign thyroid nodule (not recorded which). Some clones in this sample may be carry-over from other donors' samples. As DNA, the CDR3 is TGTGCCAGCAGCTTAGGGACAGGCTCCTACGAGCAGTACTTC. Amino acids: CASSLGTGSYEQYF.